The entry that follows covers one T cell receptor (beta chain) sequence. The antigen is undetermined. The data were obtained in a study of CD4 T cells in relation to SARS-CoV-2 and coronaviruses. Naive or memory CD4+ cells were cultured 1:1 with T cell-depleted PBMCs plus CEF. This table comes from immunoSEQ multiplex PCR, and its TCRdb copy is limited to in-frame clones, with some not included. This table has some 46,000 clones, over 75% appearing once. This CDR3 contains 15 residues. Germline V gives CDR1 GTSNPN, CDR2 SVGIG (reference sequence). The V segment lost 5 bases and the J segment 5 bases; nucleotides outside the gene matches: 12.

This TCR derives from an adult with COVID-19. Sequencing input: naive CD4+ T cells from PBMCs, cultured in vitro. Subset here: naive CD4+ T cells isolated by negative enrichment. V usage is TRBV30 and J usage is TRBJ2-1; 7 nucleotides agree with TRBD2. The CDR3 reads CAWDKLAPQDNEQFF. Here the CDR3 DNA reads TGTGCCTGGGATAAACTAGCGCCCCAAGACAATGAGCAGTTCTTC. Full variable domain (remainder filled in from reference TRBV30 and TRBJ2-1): SQTIHQWPATLVQPVGSPLSLECTVEGTSNPNLYWYRQAAGRGLQLLFYSVGIGQISSEVPQNLSASRPQDRQFILSSKKLLLSDSGFYLCAWDKLAPQDNEQFFGPGTRLTVL.